This T cell receptor beta chain was found in a study of Ad26.COV2.S vaccination and SARS-CoV-2 variants. Treatment: some 20 received Ad26.COV2.S at low or high dose, single or two shots; a few received placebo; per-sample allocation not given. Collection of the samples took place on day 63 after the first injection of vaccine or placebo. Expressing Wuhan-strain SARS-CoV-2 spike, an Ad26 vector served as the vaccine. Sequencing used immunoSEQ multiplex PCR; TCRdb keeps in-frame clones, though not all of them. The data hold about 350,000 clones, with more than 85% observed a single time. The receptor was isolated from a person aged 18 to 59 who received the Ad26.COV2.S COVID-19 vaccine or a placebo. The sequenced sample was peripheral blood, obtained in a trial of Ad26.COV2.S vaccine versus placebo.

The CDR3 nucleotides are TGTGTCAGAAGCTTAGCGATAATAGGTCACAGGGACGAGCAGTACTTC. Its protein is CVRSLAIIGHRDEQYF. The chain couples TRBV7-5 to TRBJ2-7; the tabulated D call, TRBD1, remains unverified against the DNA. TRBV7-5 corresponds to a pseudogene. The CDR3 is 16 residues long.